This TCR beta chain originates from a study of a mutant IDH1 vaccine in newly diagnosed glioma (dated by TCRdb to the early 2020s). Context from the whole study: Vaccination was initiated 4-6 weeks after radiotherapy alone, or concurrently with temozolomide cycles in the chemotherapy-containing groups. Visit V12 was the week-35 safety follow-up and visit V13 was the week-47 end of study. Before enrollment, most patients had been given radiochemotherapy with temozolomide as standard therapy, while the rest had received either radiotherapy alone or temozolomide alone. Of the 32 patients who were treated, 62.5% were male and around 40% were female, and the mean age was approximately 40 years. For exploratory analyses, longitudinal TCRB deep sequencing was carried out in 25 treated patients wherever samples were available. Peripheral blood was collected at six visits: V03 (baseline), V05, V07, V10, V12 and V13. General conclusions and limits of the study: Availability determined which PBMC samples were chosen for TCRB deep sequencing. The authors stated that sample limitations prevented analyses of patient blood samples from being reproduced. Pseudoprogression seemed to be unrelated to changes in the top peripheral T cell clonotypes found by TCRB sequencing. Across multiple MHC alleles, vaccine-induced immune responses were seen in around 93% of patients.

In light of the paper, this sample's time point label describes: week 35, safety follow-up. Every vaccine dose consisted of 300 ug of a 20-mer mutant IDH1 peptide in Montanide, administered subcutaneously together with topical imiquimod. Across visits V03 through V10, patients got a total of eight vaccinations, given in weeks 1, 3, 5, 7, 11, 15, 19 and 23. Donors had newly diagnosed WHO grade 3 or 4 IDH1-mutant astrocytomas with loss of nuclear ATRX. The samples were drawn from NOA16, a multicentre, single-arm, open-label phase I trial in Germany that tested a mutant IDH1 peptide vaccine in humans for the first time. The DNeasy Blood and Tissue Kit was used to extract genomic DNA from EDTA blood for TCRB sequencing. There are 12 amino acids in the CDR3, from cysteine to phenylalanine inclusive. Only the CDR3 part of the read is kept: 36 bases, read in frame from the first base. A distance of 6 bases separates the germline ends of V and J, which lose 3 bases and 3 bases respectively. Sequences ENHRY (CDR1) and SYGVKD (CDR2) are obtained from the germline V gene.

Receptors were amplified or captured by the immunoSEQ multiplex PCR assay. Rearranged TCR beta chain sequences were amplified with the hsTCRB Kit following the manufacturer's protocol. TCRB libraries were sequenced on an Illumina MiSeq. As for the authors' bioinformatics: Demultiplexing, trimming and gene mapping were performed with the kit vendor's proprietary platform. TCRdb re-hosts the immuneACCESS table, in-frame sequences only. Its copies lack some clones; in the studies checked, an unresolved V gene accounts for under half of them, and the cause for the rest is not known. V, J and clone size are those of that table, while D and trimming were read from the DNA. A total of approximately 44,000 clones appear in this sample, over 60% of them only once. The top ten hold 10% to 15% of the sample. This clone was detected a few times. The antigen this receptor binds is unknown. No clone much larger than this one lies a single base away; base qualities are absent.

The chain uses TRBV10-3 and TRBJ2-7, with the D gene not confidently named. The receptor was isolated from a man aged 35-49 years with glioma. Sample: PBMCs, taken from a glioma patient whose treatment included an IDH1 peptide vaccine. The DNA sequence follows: TGTGCCATCAGTGATAAGGGCTACGAGCAGTACTTC. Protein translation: CAISDKGYEQYF.